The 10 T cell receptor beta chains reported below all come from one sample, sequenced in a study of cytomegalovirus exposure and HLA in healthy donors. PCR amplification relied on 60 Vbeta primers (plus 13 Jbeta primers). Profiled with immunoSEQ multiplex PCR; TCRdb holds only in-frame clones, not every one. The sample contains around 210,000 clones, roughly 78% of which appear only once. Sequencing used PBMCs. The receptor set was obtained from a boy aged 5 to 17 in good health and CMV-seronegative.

The CDR3: CASSLPGTQETQYF. The DNA of the CDR3 is TGTGCCAGCAGCCTACCGGGAACACAAGAGACCCAGTACTTC. This chain connects TRBV7-2 to TRBJ2-5; D may be TRBD2 (5 bases). Trimming took off 5 bases at V and 2 bases at J, with 12 bases between the two ends. This CDR3 is built from 14 residues. CDR1 is SGHTA and CDR2 is FQGNSA in the germline V gene. The variable domain in full, with the rest retrieved from reference TRBV7-2 and TRBJ2-5, is GAGVSQSPSNKVTEKGKDVELRCDPISGHTALYWYRQSLGQGLEFLIYFQGNSAPDKSGLPSDRFSAERTGGSVSTLTIQRTQQEDSAVYLCASSLPGTQETQYFGPGTRLLVL.

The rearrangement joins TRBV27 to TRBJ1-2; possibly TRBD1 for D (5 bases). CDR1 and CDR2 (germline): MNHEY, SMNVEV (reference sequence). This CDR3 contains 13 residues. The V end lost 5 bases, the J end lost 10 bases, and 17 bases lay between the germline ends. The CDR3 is CASSTTAEVIYTF. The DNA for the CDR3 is TGTGCCAGCAGTACGACAGCCGAAGTCATCTACACCTTC.

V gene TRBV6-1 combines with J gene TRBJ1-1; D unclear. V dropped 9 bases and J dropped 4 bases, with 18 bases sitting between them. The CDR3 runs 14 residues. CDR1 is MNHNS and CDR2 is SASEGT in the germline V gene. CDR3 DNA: TGTGCCAGTGACAATAACCCCATGAGCACTGAAGCTTTCTTT. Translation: CASDNNPMSTEAFF.

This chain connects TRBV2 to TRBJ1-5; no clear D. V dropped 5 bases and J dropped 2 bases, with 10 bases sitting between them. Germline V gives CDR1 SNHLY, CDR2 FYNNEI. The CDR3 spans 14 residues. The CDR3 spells CASSLDTGNQPQHF. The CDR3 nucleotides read TGTGCCAGCAGTCTTGACACAGGCAATCAGCCCCAGCATTTT.

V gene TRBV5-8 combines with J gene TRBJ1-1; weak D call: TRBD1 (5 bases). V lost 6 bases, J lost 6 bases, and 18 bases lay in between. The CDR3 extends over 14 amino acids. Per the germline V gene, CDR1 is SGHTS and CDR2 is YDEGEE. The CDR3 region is CASKGNMLPSEAFF. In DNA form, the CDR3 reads TGTGCCAGCAAGGGGAACATGCTGCCTTCTGAAGCTTTCTTT.

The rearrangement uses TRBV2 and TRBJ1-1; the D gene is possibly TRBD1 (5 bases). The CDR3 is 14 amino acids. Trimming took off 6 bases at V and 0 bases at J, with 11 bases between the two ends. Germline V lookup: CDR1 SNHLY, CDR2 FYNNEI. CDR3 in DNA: TGTGCCAGCAGGACAGTCCTTTTGAACACTGAAGCTTTCTTT. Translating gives CASRTVLLNTEAFF.

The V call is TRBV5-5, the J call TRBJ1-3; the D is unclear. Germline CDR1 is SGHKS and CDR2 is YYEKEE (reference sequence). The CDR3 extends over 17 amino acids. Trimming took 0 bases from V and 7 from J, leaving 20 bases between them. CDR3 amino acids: CASSLGGGSTLGNTIYF. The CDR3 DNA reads TGTGCCAGCAGCTTGGGAGGTGGCTCAACCCTCGGGAACACCATATATTTT.

CDR3 sequence reads: CASKRARQGARTGELFF. Here the CDR3 DNA reads TGTGCCAGCAAAAGGGCCCGACAGGGGGCGCGGACCGGGGAGCTGTTTTTT. The chain recombines TRBV27 with TRBJ2-2; TRBD1 aligns across 10 bases. The germline gives CDR1 MNHEY, CDR2 SMNVEV (reference sequence). This CDR3 contains 17 residues. The V gene end was trimmed by 7 bases and the J gene end by 5 bases; junction bases not matched to a gene: 13.

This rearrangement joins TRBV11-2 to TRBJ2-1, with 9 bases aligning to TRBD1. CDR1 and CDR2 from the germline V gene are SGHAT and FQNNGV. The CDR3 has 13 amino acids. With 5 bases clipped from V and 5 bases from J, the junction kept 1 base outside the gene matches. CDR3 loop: CASSRTGDNEQFF. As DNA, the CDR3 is TGTGCCAGCAGCCGGACAGGGGACAATGAGCAGTTCTTC.

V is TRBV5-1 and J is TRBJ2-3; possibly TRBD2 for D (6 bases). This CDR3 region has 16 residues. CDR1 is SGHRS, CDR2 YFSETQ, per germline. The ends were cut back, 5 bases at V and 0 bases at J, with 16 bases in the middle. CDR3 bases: TGCGCCAGCAGATATCAGGCGGGATCAAGCACAGATACGCAGTATTTT. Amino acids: CASRYQAGSSTDTQYF.